This T cell receptor (beta chain) emerged from a study of T cell repertoires in cytomegalovirus infection. Overall study: Matching HLA type, along with CMV infection, was indicated by public TCR beta signatures.

This clonotype has at least ten counts. J lost 0 bases, V lost 5 bases, and 15 bases had no gene match. The CDR3 is made up of 20 amino acids. Germline CDR1 and CDR2: MDHEN and SYDVKM. TCRdb reprocessed the reads via MiXCR and lists one record per CDR3 protein. The sample records around 300,000 distinct CDR3 sequences, about 23% being singletons. The sample taken for sequencing was PBMCs. The chain recombines TRBV28 with TRBJ2-1; TRBD2 agrees at 11 bases. The receptor's source is a human donor in good health (CMV status not recorded). Some clones in this sample may be carry-over from other donors' samples. The CDR3 region has the DNA TGTGCCAGCAGTCAAAGAATGGGGACTAGCGGAACCAACTCCTACAATGAGCAGTTCTTC. Its translation: CASSQRMGTSGTNSYNEQFF.